This T cell receptor (beta chain) came from a study of regulatory T cells in long-lasting Graves disease. Trimming shortened V by 7 bases and J by 5 bases, and 12 bases separated the two germline ends. The germline V gene has CDR1 ENHRY and CDR2 SYGVKD. This CDR3 region has 13 residues. This clonotype was detected ten times or more. Time point noted: newly diagnosed GD, antithyroid drugs for less than 3 months. Construction of the TCR library relied on RNA isolated from PBMCs. CDR3-region Arm-PCR and iRepertoire HTBI primers produced the TCR beta libraries. Each CDR3 protein is one row after TCRdb ran MiXCR on the multiplex PCR reads. The sample holds 320,000 or so distinct CDR3 sequences; 15% to 20% are singletons and the top ten take around 36%.

This receptor was identified in a female donor with Graves disease. The chain joins TRBV10-3 to TRBJ2-1; no clear D. The input for sequencing was peripheral blood mononuclear cells (PBMCs), taken at new diagnosis, from a patient treated with antithyroid drugs. In DNA, the CDR3 is TGTGCCATCACCCGGGCCGTTAACAATGAGCAGTTCTTC. It codes for CAITRAVNNEQFF.